The text below deals with one T cell receptor (beta chain). This entry comes from a study of blood T cell repertoires in COVID-19. Data came from immunoSEQ multiplex PCR; TCRdb stores just in-frame clones and leaves some out. The repertoire holds some 210,000 clones, roughly nine tenths seen once, with under 1.5% in the top ten. V dropped 3 bases and J dropped 3 bases, with 17 bases sitting between them. Germline V gene data show CDR1 as KGHSH and CDR2 as LQKENI. The CDR3 has 17 amino acids. The chain couples TRBV18 to TRBJ2-2; tentative D call: TRBD1 (5 bases). Sequences were obtained from peripheral blood. The receptor's source is a man aged 30 to 39 with acute or convalescent COVID-19. The CDR3 is CASSPPVGAQDTGELFF. CDR3 bases: TGTGCCAGCTCACCCCCGGTAGGGGCGCAGGACACCGGGGAGCTGTTTTTT.